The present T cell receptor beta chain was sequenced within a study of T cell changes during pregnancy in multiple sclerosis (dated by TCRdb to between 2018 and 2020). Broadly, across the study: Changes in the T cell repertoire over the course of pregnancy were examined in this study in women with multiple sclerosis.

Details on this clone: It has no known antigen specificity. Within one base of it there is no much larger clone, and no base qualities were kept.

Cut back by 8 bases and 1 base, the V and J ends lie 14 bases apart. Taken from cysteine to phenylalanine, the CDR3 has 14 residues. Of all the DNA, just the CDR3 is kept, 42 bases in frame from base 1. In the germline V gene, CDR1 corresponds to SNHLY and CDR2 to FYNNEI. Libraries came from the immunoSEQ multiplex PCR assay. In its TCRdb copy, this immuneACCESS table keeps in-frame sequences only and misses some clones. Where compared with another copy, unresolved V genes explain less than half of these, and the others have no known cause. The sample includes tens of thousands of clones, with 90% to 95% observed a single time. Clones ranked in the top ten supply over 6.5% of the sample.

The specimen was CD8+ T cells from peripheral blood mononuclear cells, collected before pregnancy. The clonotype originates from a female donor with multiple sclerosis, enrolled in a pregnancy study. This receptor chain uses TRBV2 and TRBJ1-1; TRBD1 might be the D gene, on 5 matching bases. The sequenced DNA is TGTGCCAGCGGTAGTGGACACCCGAACACTGAAGCTTTCTTT. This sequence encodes CASGSGHPNTEAFF.